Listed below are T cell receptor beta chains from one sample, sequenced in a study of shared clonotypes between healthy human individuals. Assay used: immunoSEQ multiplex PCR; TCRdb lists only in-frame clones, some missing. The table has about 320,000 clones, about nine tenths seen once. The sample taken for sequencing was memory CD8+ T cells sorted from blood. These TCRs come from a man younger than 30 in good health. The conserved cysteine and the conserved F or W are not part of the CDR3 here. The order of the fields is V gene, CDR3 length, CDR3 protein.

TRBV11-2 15 ASSLDPAREGGNTIY
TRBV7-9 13 ASSLSGLRFTEAF
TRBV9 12 ASSVASMTDTQY
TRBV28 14 ASSPILAGAQNEQF
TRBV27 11 ASSLGQGYGYT
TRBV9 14 ASGGNRGRSEEKLF
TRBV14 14 ASSQGWLGYQETQY
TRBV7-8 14 ASAGPTGAGTGELF
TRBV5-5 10 ASSLGVNEQF
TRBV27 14 ASSAQGGGLPGEQF
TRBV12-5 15 ASGLEGLAGMGETQY
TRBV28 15 ASSFQPWVGAYNEQF
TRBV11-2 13 ASSSTRDLQETQY
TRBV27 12 ASSIQGFTGELF
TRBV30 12 AWDYGGAYYEQY
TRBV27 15 ASSPPLGGRAIGELF
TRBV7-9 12 ASRWPLEHNEQF
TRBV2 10 ASTLQLYEQY
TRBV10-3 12 AISVGGPTDTQY
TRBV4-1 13 ASSQRRQGVYEQY
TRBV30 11 AWSVQDGEKLF
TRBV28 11 ASSFGTYYGYT
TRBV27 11 ASSKGLANEQF
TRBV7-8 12 ASSPGWGHYGYT
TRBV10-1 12 ASSESTGADTQY
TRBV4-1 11 ASRGQAENIQY
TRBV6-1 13 ASIPRDSGSGGYT
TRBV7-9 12 ASSSLPGYQPQH
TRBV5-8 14 ASSSWGDPSTDTQY
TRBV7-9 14 ASEPPQTGGETEAF
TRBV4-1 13 ASSQDHSVYNEQF
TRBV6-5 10 ASSTGTGELF
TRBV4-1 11 ASSQVGPREQY
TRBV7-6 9 ASQLEGTQY